The 18 T cell receptor beta chains in this list originate from one sample, sequenced in a study of T cell repertoires in cytomegalovirus infection. Via MiXCR, TCRdb re-called the reads, giving one row per CDR3 protein. The table lists fewer than 350,000 distinct CDR3 sequences, about a sixth of them singletons. The source material was PBMCs. The source of these receptors is a human donor in good health (CMV status not recorded). Some clones in this sample may be carry-over from other donors' samples.

The gene calls are TRBV20-1 and TRBJ2-1, with D tentatively TRBD1 (5 bases). CDR1 is DFQATT, CDR2 SNEGSKA, per germline (reference sequence). This CDR3 contains 14 residues. V was clipped by 3 bases and J by 0 bases, with 9 bases between them. The chain's CDR3 is CSASGRGSYNEQFF. The DNA for the CDR3 is TGCAGTGCTAGCGGTAGGGGCTCCTACAATGAGCAGTTCTTC.

The rearrangement uses TRBV7-3 and TRBJ2-1; 8 nucleotides agree with TRBD2. Germline-derived CDR1 and CDR2 are SGHTA and FQGTGA. This CDR3 is built from 16 residues. Losses at the gene ends were 1 base for V and 12 bases for J; bases not matched to a gene: 14. The chain's CDR3 is CASSLNAGGGAYRQFF. The CDR3 DNA reads TGTGCCAGCAGCTTAAACGCCGGGGGGGGGGCCTACAGGCAGTTCTTC.

On this clonotype: This could be a read error, since a much larger clone is one nucleotide away. The V and J genes are TRBV7-3 and TRBJ2-5, with a tentative D call TRBD2 (5 bases). CDR3 length: 13 amino acids. The V and J ends lost 5 bases and 5 bases respectively, with 12 bases between them. From germline, CDR1 is SGHTA and CDR2 FQGTGA. DNA of the CDR3: TGTGCCAGCAGCCCTCGGGATGGGGAGACCCAGTACTTC. This codes for CASSPRDGETQYF.

This clonotype was seen more than once but under ten times. The V and J genes are TRBV7-4 and TRBJ1-1; D is uncertain. CDR1 is SGHVT, CDR2 SQSDAQ, per germline. V lost 5 bases to trimming and J lost 6 bases, with 16 bases between them. The CDR3 has 14 residues. CDR3 nucleotides: TGTGCCAGCAGCATCGGCCCCGGTATCCCTGAAGCTTTCTTT. It encodes CASSIGPGIPEAFF.

The chain combines TRBV12-3 or TRBV12-4 with TRBJ2-7, with D unresolved. V shed 6 bases and J shed 3 bases, with 12 bases lying between them. The CDR3 totals 13 residues. The CDR3 coding sequence is TGTGCCAGCAGATCCAGTCGGAACTACGAGCAGTACTTC. This gives the protein CASRSSRNYEQYF.

The gene calls are TRBV11-3 and TRBJ1-1; the match to TRBD1 covers 9 bases. CDR3 length: 15 amino acids. Unmatched junction bases numbered 8, after V lost 5 bases and J lost 4 bases. Per the germline V gene, CDR1 is SGHNT and CDR2 is YENEEA. The CDR3 DNA follows: TGTGCCAGCAGCCCGGGACAGGGCTTCAGCACTGAAGCTTTCTTT. Translated: CASSPGQGFSTEAFF.

The V call is TRBV7-9, the J call TRBJ1-6, with 7 bases aligning to TRBD1. The CDR3 has 15 amino acids. Per germline, CDR1 SEHNR and CDR2 FQNEAQ (reference sequence). The V gene end was trimmed by 4 bases and the J gene end by 6 bases; junction bases not matched to a gene: 6. The CDR3 is CASSSDRSANSPLHF. CDR3 in DNA: TGTGCCAGCAGCTCGGACAGGTCTGCTAATTCACCCCTCCACTTT.

The chain recombines TRBV5-1 with TRBJ2-7, with 7 bases lining up with TRBD1. V trimming: 4 bases; J trimming: 3 bases; junction bases outside the gene matches: 7. CDR1 is SGHRS, CDR2 YFSETQ, per germline. The CDR3 loop spans 14 amino acids. Here the CDR3 reads CASSETGTDYEQYF. The CDR3 DNA reads as TGCGCCAGCAGCGAGACCGGGACAGACTACGAGCAGTACTTC.

This clonotype was recorded only once. The chain uses TRBV12-3 or TRBV12-4 and TRBJ2-4; TRBD2 is a possible D gene (7 bases). V lost 6 bases, J lost 0 bases, and 15 bases lay in between. The CDR3 spans 16 residues. CDR3 in DNA: TGTGCCAGCAGCTCCCACGCGGGGGCAGCCAAAAACATTCAGTACTTC. This translates into CASSSHAGAAKNIQYF.

This clonotype was observed many times. In DNA form, the CDR3 reads TGTGCCAGCAGCTTGGGGACAGGGTCTACTGAGCAGTTCTTC. This codes for CASSLGTGSTEQFF. The chain combines TRBV7-6 with TRBJ2-1, with 9 bases fitting TRBD1. V shed 3 bases and J 9 bases; nucleotides not matched to a gene: 6. Germline assignment: CDR1 SGHVS and CDR2 FNYEAQ. The CDR3 runs 14 residues.

This clonotype was detected ten times or more. The rearrangement joins TRBV12-3 or TRBV12-4 to TRBJ2-1; D perhaps matches TRBD1 (5 bases). This CDR3 spans 12 amino acids. V gave up 2 bases and J gave up 13 bases, with 12 bases separating them. CDR3 loop: CASSLSQGSQFF. CDR3 nucleotides: TGTGCCAGCAGTTTATCGCAGGGATCCCAGTTCTTC.

This clonotype was picked up a small number of times. J is TRBJ2-7 and V is TRBV12-3 or TRBV12-4; 7 nucleotides agree with TRBD1. V was pared by 6 bases and J by 2 bases, with 10 bases of the junction left unmatched. The CDR3 loop spans 15 amino acids. The CDR3 region has the DNA TGTGCCAGCAGGGCAACCGGGACAGTGGCCTACGAGCAGTACTTC. Translated, it gives CASRATGTVAYEQYF.

At least ten counts were recorded for this clonotype. The chain uses TRBV7-2 and TRBJ2-5; 8 bases match TRBD1. V dropped 5 bases and J dropped 4; count of bases not matched to a gene: 6. Germline CDR1 and CDR2: SGHTA and FQGNSA. CDR3 length: 14 amino acids. The chain's CDR3 is CASSRAGGPETQYF. The CDR3 DNA sequence: TGTGCCAGCAGCCGAGCAGGGGGCCCAGAGACCCAGTACTTC.

The V and J genes are TRBV5-1 and TRBJ2-3; 7 bases line up with TRBD2. Germline CDR1 reads SGHRS; CDR2 reads YFSETQ. V lost 4 bases to trimming and J lost 8 bases; unmatched junction nucleotides: 10. The CDR3 totals 14 residues. Written as DNA, the CDR3 is TGCGCCAGCAGCAGCGGGACCCAGGGCGGTACGCAGTATTTT. This sequence encodes CASSSGTQGGTQYF.

Only one count was recorded for this clonotype. The rearrangement links TRBV5-5 to TRBJ1-5; D unclear. V lost 2 bases, J lost 5 bases, and 11 bases lay in between. The CDR3 is made up of 14 amino acids. Germline V gene lookup returns CDR1 SGHKS and CDR2 YYEKEE (reference sequence). This CDR3 reads CASSFGGLDQPQHF. DNA of the CDR3: TGTGCCAGCAGCTTTGGAGGGTTAGATCAGCCCCAGCATTTT.

This clonotype was counted only a few times. The genes are TRBV6-1 and TRBJ1-2, with TRBD1 identical over 10 bases. Germline CDR1 is MNHNS and CDR2 is SASEGT. The V gene end was trimmed by 6 bases and the J gene end by 7 bases; junction bases not matched to a gene: 11. This CDR3 has 15 residues. The chain's CDR3 is CASSQPDRGRAGYTF. CDR3 DNA: TGTGCCAGCAGCCAACCTGACAGGGGGCGGGCTGGCTACACCTTC.

The chain links TRBV19 to TRBJ2-7; the D is unclear. Trimming left V 5 bases short and J 2 bases short, with 10 bases between. CDR3 size: 13 residues. Germline-derived CDR1 and CDR2 are LNHDA and SQIVND (reference sequence). The CDR3 DNA reads TGTGCCAGTAGTGCCTATCAGGCCTACGAGCAGTACTTC. It specifies CASSAYQAYEQYF.

This clonotype was counted once. With a much larger clone just one base away, this may be a read error. It is likely a read error, because the conserved phenylalanine at the end of the CDR3 is missing. The CDR3 sequence is CASSLQRGGLTATDTQYL. CDR3 sequence (DNA): TGTGCCAGCAGTTTACAGCGGGGGGGGCTGACTGCCACAGATACGCAGTATTTG. The chain uses TRBV12-3 or TRBV12-4 and TRBJ2-3; 10 bases are shared with TRBD2. V gave up 2 bases and J gave up 2 bases; unmatched junction bases: 10. This CDR3 comprises 18 residues.